The clone carrying this TCR beta chain was seen once. The protocol was immunoSEQ multiplex PCR, while the TCRdb copy is restricted to in-frame clones and leaves out a portion. The sample consists of some 250,000 clones, 80% to 90% of them appearing once. The data stem from a study of blood T cell repertoires in COVID-19. Material for sequencing was PBMCs or T cells enriched from blood (not recorded which). This receptor was taken from a woman aged 45-59 years who had recovered from COVID-19.

Written as DNA, the CDR3 is TGCGCCAGCATCCCTGACAGCCCTGGAAACACCATATATTTT. Protein sequence: CASIPDSPGNTIYF. The chain has TRBV10-2 and TRBJ1-3; TRBD1 might be the D (5 bases). This CDR3 comprises 14 residues. Germline assignment: CDR1 WSHSY and CDR2 SAAADI. The V end was cut by 7 bases, the J end by 2 bases, with 12 bases between.